These T cell receptor beta chains were read from a single sample in a study of shared clonotypes between healthy human individuals. Method: immunoSEQ multiplex PCR; TCRdb's copy keeps in-frame clones and lacks some. The repertoire holds about 1 million clones, with 70% to 80% as singletons. The specimen was memory CD4+ T cells sorted from blood. Receptors were obtained from a man younger than 35 in good health. CDR3s include the opening cysteine and the closing phenylalanine or tryptophan. Each record gives: V gene, clone size, J gene, D gene, CDR3 protein, CDR3 DNA. A D gene is named only where the DNA matches it firmly. Part of the rows lack a size; the others show once, few, many or a class for expanded clones.

V: TRBV30; size: NA; J: TRBJ2-3; D: NA; CDR3: CAWSPTLDTQYF; DNA: TGTGCCTGGAGTCCAACTCTAGATACGCAGTATTTT
V: TRBV9; size: NA; J: TRBJ2-1; D: NA; CDR3: CASSVSPSSYNEQFF; DNA: TGTGCCAGCAGCGTATCCCCCAGCTCCTACAATGAGCAGTTCTTC
V: TRBV7-9; size: NA; J: TRBJ2-5; D: TRBD1; CDR3: CASSRTGPQETQYF; DNA: TGTGCCAGCAGCAGGACAGGACCCCAAGAGACCCAGTACTTC
V: TRBV18; size: NA; J: TRBJ1-1; D: NA; CDR3: CASSNTGAVSHTEAFF; DNA: TGTGCCAGCTCAAACACGGGAGCGGTATCGCACACTGAAGCTTTCTTT
V: TRBV11-2; size: NA; J: TRBJ1-1; D: NA; CDR3: CASSLNPDRNTEAFF; DNA: TGTGCCAGCAGCTTAAACCCCGATAGGAACACTGAAGCTTTCTTT
V: TRBV5-6; size: NA; J: TRBJ2-1; D: NA; CDR3: CASSWDDYNEQFF; DNA: TGTGCCAGCAGCTGGGACGACTACAATGAGCAGTTCTTC
V: TRBV6-1; size: NA; J: TRBJ1-5; D: NA; CDR3: CASSRKHGNQPQHF; DNA: TGTGCCAGCAGCCGTAAACATGGAAATCAGCCCCAGCATTTT
V: TRBV6-5; size: NA; J: TRBJ1-2; D: NA; CDR3: CASGAGFKYGYTF; DNA: TGTGCCAGCGGGGCAGGATTTAAGTATGGCTACACCTTC
V: TRBV5-1; size: NA; J: TRBJ2-2; D: NA; CDR3: CASSLEQLYTGELFF; DNA: TGCGCCAGCAGCTTGGAACAGCTATACACCGGGGAGCTGTTTTTT
V: TRBV5-1; size: NA; J: TRBJ1-6; D: TRBD1; CDR3: CASRQGGNSPLHF; DNA: TGCGCCAGCAGACAGGGGGGAAATTCACCCCTCCACTTT
V: TRBV18; size: NA; J: TRBJ2-5; D: NA; CDR3: CASSPPIQETQYF; DNA: TGTGCCAGCTCTCCCCCGATCCAAGAGACCCAGTACTTC
V: TRBV10-3; size: once; J: TRBJ1-2; D: NA; CDR3: CAISGESLSGHYGYTF; DNA: TGTGCCATCAGTGGAGAATCTTTATCGGGACACTATGGCTACACCTTC
V: TRBV15; size: NA; J: TRBJ1-3; D: NA; CDR3: CATSRALSVGNTIYF; DNA: TGTGCCACCAGCAGAGCCCTCTCGGTGGGAAACACCATATATTTT
V: TRBV6-1; size: NA; J: TRBJ2-5; D: NA; CDR3: CASSEALGASQETQYF; DNA: TGTGCCAGCAGTGAAGCCCTGGGGGCCTCCCAAGAGACCCAGTACTTC
V: TRBV10-3; size: NA; J: TRBJ2-7; D: NA; CDR3: CAISERGLYEQYF; DNA: TGTGCCATCAGTGAGAGAGGACTCTACGAGCAGTACTTC
V: TRBV30; size: NA; J: TRBJ1-6; D: NA; CDR3: CAWSSEQGNSPLHF; DNA: TGTGCCTGGAGTTCCGAGCAAGGGAATTCACCCCTCCACTTT